The 3 T cell receptor beta chains reported below all come from one sample, sequenced in a study of beta chain features in type 1 diabetes. Expressed TCRB transcripts were sequenced, since all the RNA that had been isolated was reverse transcribed. Generated by immunoSEQ multiplex PCR, the TCRdb table keeps only in-frame clones and is missing some. The repertoire holds around 340,000 clones, with roughly 8% as singletons. Sequencing was carried out using central memory CD4+ T cells from blood. These receptors were obtained from a woman aged 18-35 years in good health.

There are many counts of this clone. The chain joins TRBV7-6 to TRBJ2-5, with 8 bases aligning to TRBD1. The CDR3 has 18 amino acids. The junction had 14 bases not matched to a gene; V was cut back by 1 base and J by 4 bases. CDR1 is SGHVS and CDR2 is FNYEAQ in the germline V gene. Written as DNA, the CDR3 is TGTGCCAGCAGCTTAGGGGTGCTGGCTGCAGGGGGCACAGAGACCCAGTACTTC. The encoded protein is CASSLGVLAAGGTETQYF.

This clone has ten or more counts. The sample carries other DNA sequences with the same CDR3. The gene calls are TRBV29-1 and TRBJ2-5; D unresolved. There are 11 residues in the CDR3. CDR1 is SQVTM and CDR2 is ANQGSEA in the germline V gene. Between the trimmed V and J ends, which lost 3 bases and 2 bases, there was a span of 4 bases. DNA for the CDR3: TGCAGCGTTGAGGGGCAAGAGACCCAGTACTTC. It encodes CSVEGQETQYF.

This clone was counted many times. The V call is TRBV4-3, the J call TRBJ1-4; 8 bases fit TRBD1. In germline, CDR1 is LGHNA, CDR2 YSLEER. V dropped 0 bases and J dropped 11; count of bases not matched to a gene: 8. This CDR3 has 15 residues. CDR3 sequence: CASSQDRTGSVKLFF. As DNA, the CDR3 is TGCGCCAGCAGCCAAGACCGGACAGGGAGTGTTAAACTGTTTTTT.